The 6 T cell receptor beta chains below come from one sample, sequenced in a study of blood T cell repertoires in COVID-19. Sequencing was performed with immunoSEQ multiplex PCR; in TCRdb, only in-frame clones are kept and a portion is missing. The sample yields about 130,000 clones, about 85% seen once. The sequenced material came from peripheral blood. These receptors were collected from a man aged 40-49 years with active or convalescent COVID-19.

The rearrangement joins TRBV7-3 to TRBJ2-3; D unresolved. Trimming cost V 5 bases and J 4 bases, with 10 bases left between them. The germline CDR1 and CDR2 sequences are SGHTA and FQGTGA. The CDR3 extends over 13 amino acids. Here the CDR3 reads CASSPSGPDTQYF. CDR3 in DNA: TGTGCCAGCAGCCCGTCAGGTCCAGATACGCAGTATTTT.

V usage is TRBV3-1 (or the pseudogene TRBV3-2) and J usage is TRBJ2-5; weak D call: TRBD1 (6 bases). The CDR3 is 11 amino acids. Germline V gene sequence: CDR1 LGHDT, CDR2 YNNKEL (reference sequence). Trimming pared 11 bases from V and 2 bases from J, leaving 9 bases between. The CDR3 nucleotides are TGTGCCGGGCAGGGGCAAGAGACCCAGTACTTC. Translating gives CAGQGQETQYF.

The chain carries TRBV6-2 or TRBV6-3 and TRBJ2-5, with 7 bases lining up with TRBD1. V dropped 4 bases and J dropped 5; count of bases not matched to a gene: 10. The CDR3 is made up of 15 amino acids. The germline V gene has CDR1 MNHEY and CDR2 SVGEGT. The CDR3 bases are TGTGCCAGCAGTTTCCAGCAGGGGGTCCGGGAGACCCAGTACTTC. This gives the protein CASSFQQGVRETQYF.

The CDR3 protein is CASSYSLPTDTEAFF. The CDR3 DNA reads as TGTGCCAGCAGTTACTCCCTCCCGACAGACACTGAAGCTTTCTTT. The genes are TRBV6-5 and TRBJ1-1; tentative D call: TRBD1 (5 bases). Trimming cost V 0 bases and J 3 bases, with 11 bases left between them. Per the germline V gene, CDR1 is MNHEY and CDR2 is SVGAGI. There are 15 residues in the CDR3.

The V gene is TRBV6-6, the J gene TRBJ2-5; 9 bases align to TRBD2. Per the germline V gene, CDR1 is MNHNY and CDR2 is SVGAGI (reference sequence). The CDR3 length is 16 residues. After removal of 5 bases from V and 2 bases from J, the junction contained 9 bases not matched to a gene. CDR3 region: CASSRSRAGGQETQYF. The CDR3 nucleotides read TGTGCCAGCAGTCGCTCCCGAGCGGGGGGACAAGAGACCCAGTACTTC.

The rearrangement uses TRBV7-3 and TRBJ2-1; D gene unclear. Between the trimmed V and J ends, which lost 4 bases and 10 bases, there was a span of 20 bases. The CDR3 is made up of 15 amino acids. Germline V gene sequence: CDR1 SGHTA, CDR2 FQGTGA. The CDR3 sequence: CASSWAHNSLPEQFF. The CDR3 coding sequence is TGTGCCAGCAGCTGGGCCCACAACAGTTTGCCGGAGCAGTTCTTC.